This T cell receptor (beta chain) was found in a study of shared clonotypes between healthy human individuals. The study's findings and limits: Sorted-subset sequencing, rarefaction showed, was incomplete despite large depth.

Study processing details: Filtering differed since immunoSEQ provided only junctions, with no quality scores. Profiling relied on immunoSEQ multiplex PCR, and the TCRdb table lists in-frame clones only, not all of them. The D gene and trimming were derived from the DNA, and the V and J assignments and clone size from that table. Seen here are hundreds of thousands of clones, about 97% observed once, and the top ten hold 0.057%. Donors, healthy HIV-negative adults, lacked recent acute infections or vaccinations. Notes on this clone: Its antigen is not known.

The CDR3 sequence is 16 residues long. Germline loops: CDR1 SNHLY, CDR2 FYNNEI. The V and J ends lost 4 bases and 5 bases respectively, with 20 bases between them. This clonotype was sampled from a woman in her 30s in good health. The sample consisted of naive CD4+ T cells sorted from blood. Subset of the sample: CD45RA+ positively selected. The chain has TRBV2 and TRBJ1-2, with D perhaps matching TRBD1 (6 bases). The CDR3 is CASSVGQGTFLYGYTF. The CDR3 DNA reads TGTGCCAGCAGTGTAGGGCAGGGGACATTCCTTTATGGCTACACCTTC.